The 28 T cell receptor beta chains below were found in one sample sequenced in a study of beta chain features in type 1 diabetes (dated by TCRdb to between 2018 and 2020). The full study reports these points: Type 1 diabetes patients showed a moderate but significant shortening of TCRB CDR3 length in all four CD4+ subsets.

Preparation of the library involved the immunoSEQ multiplex PCR assay. The High Capacity cDNA Reverse Transcription Kit was used to reverse transcribe all of the isolated RNA, meaning that expressed TCRB transcripts were what got sequenced. What TCRdb holds here is the immuneACCESS table cut down to in-frame rearrangements. Part of the clones is not present; checked against another copy, under half of the missing clones reflect an unresolved V gene, and the others are unexplained. In this sample the table shows over 300,000 clones, roughly a tenth of which occur a single time. Jointly, the top ten make up about 1% of the sample. The antigens of these receptors remain unknown. Sequencing used central memory CD4+ T cells from blood. The receptors derive from a man aged 25-45 years with type 1 diabetes.

This chain links TRBV13 with TRBJ2-1; D is ambiguous. The CDR3 runs to 11 residues. V shed 5 bases and J shed 7 bases, with 6 bases lying between them. The germline CDR1 and CDR2 sequences are PRHDT and FYEKMQ (reference sequence). CDR3 coding DNA: TGTGCCAGCAGCCCCGCGAATGAGCAGTTCTTC. Encoded protein: CASSPANEQFF. Full variable domain (outside the CDR3, taken from reference TRBV13 and TRBJ2-1): AAGVIQSPRHLIKEKRETATLKCYPIPRHDTVYWYQQGPGQDPQFLISFYEKMQSDKGSIPDRFSAQQFSDYHSELNMSSLELGDSALYFCASSPANEQFFGPGTRLTVL.

The CDR3 loop reads CASSWTGTDGYTF. In DNA form, the CDR3 reads TGTGCCAGCAGCTGGACAGGGACTGATGGCTACACCTTC. This chain links TRBV5-6 with TRBJ1-2, with 8 bases that match TRBD1. Germline loops: CDR1 SGHDT, CDR2 YYEEEE. J lost 6 bases, V lost 3 bases, and 4 bases had no gene match. The CDR3 covers 13 residues.

V usage is TRBV7-2 and J usage is TRBJ2-3; D possibly uses TRBD1 or TRBD2 (5 bases each). CDR1 SGHTA and CDR2 FQGNSA come from the germline V gene. The V end lost 1 base, the J end lost 0 bases, and 20 bases lay between the germline ends. CDR3 length: 19 residues. The CDR3 loop reads CASSLEPRVRWGSTDTQYF. The CDR3 DNA is TGTGCCAGCAGCTTAGAGCCCCGGGTCAGATGGGGGAGCACAGATACGCAGTATTTT.

The chain joins TRBV11-3 to TRBJ1-1; TRBD1 aligns across 8 bases. The CDR3 is 14 amino acids. From germline, CDR1 is SGHNT and CDR2 YENEEA. Trimming cost V 6 bases and J 2 bases; bases outside gene matches: 5. The CDR3 region is CASSPGGTNTEAFF. CDR3 nucleotide sequence: TGTGCCAGCAGTCCAGGGGGCACTAACACTGAAGCTTTCTTT. The entire variable domain, with the rest obtained from reference TRBV11-3 and TRBJ1-1, is as follows: EAGVVQSPRYKIIEKKQPVAFWCNPISGHNTLYWYLQNLGQGPELLIRYENEEAVDDSQLPKDRFSAERLKGVDSTLKIQPAELGDSAVYLCASSPGGTNTEAFFGQGTRLTVV.

V and J are TRBV2 and TRBJ1-2; 12 nucleotides match TRBD1. The CDR3 is 16 amino acids. Germline CDR1 SNHLY, CDR2 FYNNEI. V was clipped by 6 bases and J by 6 bases; unmatched bases: 11. The CDR3 spells CASRETGTGGSHGYTF. The CDR3 nucleotides are TGTGCCAGCAGGGAGACCGGGACAGGGGGCTCTCATGGCTACACCTTC.

The V call is TRBV30, the J call TRBJ2-5; D gene ambiguous. The better agreement between TRBJ2-7 and the DNA end casts doubt on the J call. The CDR3 consists of 13 residues. The germline gives CDR1 GTSNPN, CDR2 SVGIG (reference sequence). CDR3 in DNA: TGTGCCTGGAGTGTAGTCAGGAGCGCCGAGCAGTACTTC. This translates into CAWSVVRSAEQYF.

This sequence joins TRBV11-2 and TRBJ1-5; D gene unclear. Germline CDR1 reads SGHAT; CDR2 reads FQNNGV. This CDR3 region has 13 residues. V lost 4 bases to trimming and J lost 5 bases, with 9 bases between them. DNA of the CDR3: TGTGCCAGCAGCTGGGGAGCAGATCAGCCCCAGCATTTT. This gives the protein CASSWGADQPQHF.

This clone was observed a few times. This chain connects TRBV19 to TRBJ2-2; D possibly corresponds to TRBD2 (6 bases). With 7 bases removed from V and 7 bases from J, the gap between germline ends came to 22 bases. CDR1 is LNHDA, CDR2 SQIVND, per germline (reference sequence). The CDR3 spans 16 residues. CDR3 in amino acids: CASTLGGAGGSGELFF. As DNA, the CDR3 is TGTGCCAGTACCCTAGGAGGGGCAGGTGGAAGCGGGGAGCTGTTTTTT. Using reference TRBV19 and TRBJ2-2 for the parts outside the CDR3, the full variable domain is DGGITQSPKYLFRKEGQNVTLSCEQNLNHDAMYWYRQDPGQGLRLIYYSQIVNDFQKGDIAEGYSVSREKKESFPLTVTSAQKNPTAFYLCASTLGGAGGSGELFFGEGSRLTVL.

This clone was detected many times. This chain links TRBV5-4 with TRBJ1-1; TRBD1 is a possible D gene (5 bases). Germline V gene lookup returns CDR1 SGHNT and CDR2 YYREEE (reference sequence). V lost 3 bases to trimming and J lost 9 bases, with 18 bases between them. The CDR3 is 14 amino acids. The CDR3 loop reads CASSSIGTASQAFF. The CDR3 DNA sequence: TGTGCCAGCAGCTCGATCGGGACGGCCTCCCAAGCTTTCTTT.

This clone was recorded a few times. The chain recombines TRBV7-2 with TRBJ2-3; 7 bases agree with TRBD2. The CDR3 contains 15 residues. With 5 bases clipped from V and 2 bases from J, the junction kept 7 bases outside the gene matches. The germline V gene has CDR1 SGHTA and CDR2 FQGNSA. CDR3 protein: CASSERGGLTDTQYF. DNA of the CDR3: TGTGCCAGCAGCGAACGCGGGGGACTCACAGATACGCAGTATTTT. The entire variable domain, with the rest obtained from reference TRBV7-2 and TRBJ2-3, is as follows: GAGVSQSPSNKVTEKGKDVELRCDPISGHTALYWYRQSLGQGLEFLIYFQGNSAPDKSGLPSDRFSAERTGGSVSTLTIQRTQQEDSAVYLCASSERGGLTDTQYFGPGTRLTVL.

The chain employs TRBV30 and TRBJ1-6; maybe TRBD1 (5 bases). Germline CDR1 reads GTSNPN; CDR2 reads SVGIG (reference sequence). This CDR3 region has 14 residues. Trimming pared 0 bases from V and 13 bases from J, leaving 16 bases between. CDR3 loop: CAWSVTVRGTPLHF. The DNA for the CDR3 is TGTGCCTGGAGTGTAACCGTAAGGGGAACCCCCCTCCACTTT.

This clone showed up just a few times. The rearrangement uses TRBV2 and TRBJ1-4, with D maybe TRBD1 (6 bases). The CDR3 consists of 15 residues. Germline V gene data show CDR1 as SNHLY and CDR2 as FYNNEI. The ends were cut back, 8 bases at V and 7 bases at J, with 20 bases in the middle. CDR3 in amino acids: CASADGQSGSEKLFF. CDR3 sequence (DNA): TGTGCCAGCGCTGACGGACAGTCGGGCAGTGAAAAACTGTTTTTT.

This clone has a handful of counts. The chain is built from TRBV2 and TRBJ1-3; D is unclear. Trimming removed 6 bases at V and 6 bases at J, with 9 bases between. Per the germline V gene, CDR1 is SNHLY and CDR2 is FYNNEI. The CDR3 runs 12 residues. The chain's CDR3 is CASRSVVNTIYF. CDR3 bases: TGTGCCAGCAGGTCGGTTGTAAACACCATATATTTT.

This clone was seen a handful of times. V gene TRBV6-1 combines with J gene TRBJ2-7; 11 nucleotides align to TRBD2. This CDR3 contains 15 residues. J lost 5 bases, V lost 6 bases, and 9 bases had no gene match. Germline CDR1 and CDR2: MNHNS and SASEGT. The CDR3 DNA is TGTGCCAGCAGACCTCTAGCGGGGGGCATCGACGAGCAGTACTTC. It translates to CASRPLAGGIDEQYF.

This clone was seen repeatedly, ten times or more. This sample includes further DNA sequences coding for the same CDR3. V and J are TRBV14 and TRBJ2-3; D gene unclear. The germline V gene has CDR1 SGHDN and CDR2 FVKESK. This CDR3 is 13 amino acids long. V shed 4 bases and J shed 3 bases, with 8 bases lying between them. CDR3 in DNA: TGTGCCAGCAGCCCCCGGCCAACAGATACGCAGTATTTT. It specifies CASSPRPTDTQYF.

This chain joins TRBV5-1 and TRBJ2-3; unclear D gene. The CDR3 sequence is 14 residues long. CDR1 and CDR2 (germline): SGHRS, YFSETQ. V lost 4 bases and J lost 2, with 11 bases in between. The CDR3, as DNA: TGCGCCAGCAGCGAAGGGCCTTACACAGATACGCAGTATTTT. It specifies CASSEGPYTDTQYF. The complete variable domain, with remaining parts taken from reference TRBV5-1 and TRBJ2-3, reads KAGVTQTPRYLIKTRGQQVTLSCSPISGHRSVSWYQQTPGQGLQFLFEYFSETQRNKGNFPGRFSGRQFSNSRSEMNVSTLELGDSALYLCASSEGPYTDTQYFGPGTRLTVL.

The sample holds a few counts of this clone. Additional DNA sequences in this sample encode the identical CDR3. The CDR3 bases are TGTGCCTGGAGTGTATCCGGGGCCAACGTCCTGACTTTC. Amino acids: CAWSVSGANVLTF. This sequence joins TRBV30 and TRBJ2-6; D remains ambiguous. Germline-derived CDR1 and CDR2 are GTSNPN and SVGIG (reference sequence). Trimming shortened V by 0 bases and J by 4 bases, and 4 bases separated the two germline ends. CDR3 length: 13 residues.

This chain joins TRBV19 and TRBJ1-4; D perhaps matches TRBD1 (5 bases). CDR1 is LNHDA and CDR2 is SQIVND in the germline V gene (reference sequence). This CDR3 is built from 14 residues. V lost 7 bases and J lost 7, with 16 bases in between. CDR3 bases: TGTGCCAGTAATGGAGGGGATGGAGGTGAAAAACTGTTTTTT. It encodes CASNGGDGGEKLFF.

The chain has TRBV4-3 and TRBJ2-2; no definite D call. Germline V CDR1 and CDR2: LGHNA, YSLEER. The V and J ends lost 0 bases and 9 bases respectively, with 11 bases between them. The CDR3 length is 14 residues. The CDR3 region has the DNA TGCGCCAGCAGCCAAGATTCCCAACCCAGGGAGCTGTTTTTT. Translating it yields CASSQDSQPRELFF.

This clone was seen a handful of times. This chain joins TRBV4-3 and TRBJ2-7; TRBD1 agrees at 7 bases. The CDR3 length is 16 residues. From germline, CDR1 is LGHNA and CDR2 YSLEER. The V and J ends lost 0 bases and 2 bases, in that order; junction bases with no gene match: 7. CDR3 DNA: TGCGCCAGCAGCCAAGATTTAGGACAGGTAGCCTACGAGCAGTACTTC. It specifies CASSQDLGQVAYEQYF.

This sequence joins TRBV4-3 and TRBJ1-6, with D unclear. V dropped 0 bases and J dropped 9 bases, with 15 bases sitting between them. Per the germline V gene, CDR1 is LGHNA and CDR2 is YSLEER. The CDR3 loop spans 16 amino acids. The DNA of the CDR3 is TGCGCCAGCAGCCAAGATAGGACTCGGGCGGTTTCACCCCTCCACTTT. Translating it yields CASSQDRTRAVSPLHF.

This clone was found a few times. The rearrangement joins TRBV19 to TRBJ2-4; perhaps D is TRBD1 or TRBD2 (5 bases each). The V gene lost 3 bases and the J gene lost 8 bases, with 17 bases spanning the gap. CDR1 and CDR2 from the germline V gene are LNHDA and SQIVND (reference sequence). CDR3 length: 15 amino acids. CDR3 nucleotides: TGTGCCAGTAGTATCGGGGCTAGATTTTCGGACATTCAGTACTTC. Amino acids: CASSIGARFSDIQYF.

Of note for this clone: Distinct nucleotide sequences in the sample also encode this CDR3. This rearrangement joins TRBV20-1 to TRBJ2-7; no clear D gene. Germline V CDR1 and CDR2: DFQATT, SNEGSKA (reference sequence). This CDR3 contains 10 residues. Trimming removed 3 bases at V and 3 bases at J, with 3 bases between. The CDR3 nucleotides are TGCAGTGCTAGCGACTACGAGCAGTACTTC. As protein: CSASDYEQYF.

This clone was detected a few times. This chain connects TRBV6-1 to TRBJ2-4; TRBD1 matches at 8 bases. The germline CDR1 and CDR2 sequences are MNHNS and SASEGT. The ends lost 10 bases at V and 3 bases at J; junction bases unmatched: 5. The CDR3 consists of 13 residues. CDR3 loop: CATEDRDKNIQYF. Here the CDR3 DNA reads TGTGCCACAGAGGACAGGGACAAAAACATTCAGTACTTC.

This clone came up a few times. The chain uses TRBV7-9 and TRBJ2-3; D not resolved. The CDR3 loop spans 16 amino acids. Trimming took 8 bases from V and 0 from J, leaving 18 bases between them. The germline V gene encodes CDR1 SEHNR and CDR2 FQNEAQ (reference sequence). Written as DNA, the CDR3 is TGTGCCAGCTCTACGGTACACGTTACTAGCACAGATACGCAGTATTTT. Protein product: CASSTVHVTSTDTQYF.

The chain joins TRBV20-1 to TRBJ1-1; D not resolved. The V gene's germline CDR1 is DFQATT and CDR2 SNEGSKA (reference sequence). The ends were cut back, 4 bases at V and 6 bases at J, with 9 bases in the middle. This CDR3 comprises 11 residues. CDR3 DNA sequence: TGCAGTGCTAAGGATATCCCTGAAGCTTTCTTT. Its protein is CSAKDIPEAFF.

CDR3 sequence (DNA): TGTGCCAGCAGTCCAAGGGTCTCTGGGGCCAACGTCCTGACTTTC. Translated, it gives CASSPRVSGANVLTF. The chain employs TRBV27 and TRBJ2-6; D gene ambiguous. V shed 5 bases and J shed 0 bases, with 8 bases lying between them. The CDR3 spans 15 residues. Germline V CDR1 and CDR2: MNHEY, SMNVEV (reference sequence).

This clone came up a few times. V is TRBV14 and J is TRBJ1-1; D call uncertain. Germline CDR1 SGHDN, CDR2 FVKESK. V shed 4 bases and J shed 1 base, with 10 bases lying between them. The CDR3 is 14 residues long. CDR3 sequence (DNA): TGTGCCAGCAGCCTTCAGTACACGAACACTGAAGCTTTCTTT. Encoded protein: CASSLQYTNTEAFF.